The source of this TCR beta chain is a study of cytomegalovirus exposure and HLA in healthy donors. Study-level results: Later analysis associated a missense DCLRE1C variant with TCR beta V- and J-gene trimming. Later on, an analysis found that several of the most significant clusters appeared to be linked to common viral pathogens, which included parvovirus B19. It was around 160 TCR beta chains that were listed as cytomegalovirus-associated.

The junction had 7 bases not matched to a gene; V was cut back by 4 bases and J by 4 bases. From germline, CDR1 is MDHEN and CDR2 SYDVKM. The CDR3 spans 16 residues. The PCR ran on 60 Vbeta and 13 Jbeta primers. The repertoire was sequenced with immunoSEQ multiplex PCR; TCRdb's copy has only in-frame clones and lacks some. The sample has fewer than 45,000 clones, less than 85% seen once. On this clone itself: The antigen remains unidentified.

The receptor was derived from a woman aged 30 to 39 in good health and CMV-seropositive. Sequencing was performed on PBMCs. The genes are TRBV28 and TRBJ2-7; 13 bases match TRBD2. This CDR3 is CASSSPTSGRRYEQYF. Written as DNA, the CDR3 is TGTGCCAGCAGTTCCCCGACTAGCGGGAGGAGGTACGAGCAGTACTTC. The variable domain in full, with the rest retrieved from reference TRBV28 and TRBJ2-7, is DVKVTQSSRYLVKRTGEKVFLECVQDMDHENMFWYRQDPGLGLRLIYFSYDVKMKEKGDIPEGYSVSREKKERFSLILESASTNQTSMYLCASSSPTSGRRYEQYFGPGTRLTVT.